This TCR beta chain originates from a study of blood T cells in healthy people across ages. Study findings and constraints: Unsorted PBMCs ruled out conclusive naive versus antigen-experienced comparison.

A second 7 to 11 cycle PCR used barcoded and J-beta primers. TCRdb ran MiXCR on the 5' RACE reads and lists one entry per CDR3 protein. The table includes hundreds of thousands of distinct CDR3 sequences, roughly 46% detected once. Trimming removed 5 bases from V and 4 bases from J, with 9 bases in between. The CDR3 has 12 amino acids. CDR1 GTSNPN and CDR2 SVGIG come from the germline V gene (reference sequence). Worth noting for this clonotype: Its antigen is not identified.

The sequence derives from a man older than 75 in good health. The rearrangement links TRBV30 to TRBJ2-1, with no clear D. Sequencing was done on a sample of blood. The CDR3 region is CAWQNGYNEQFF. CDR3 in DNA: TGTGCCTGGCAGAACGGTTACAATGAGCAGTTCTTC.